This TCR beta chain was captured in a study of CD8 T cells in Susac syndrome. A remark on this clonotype: The antigen is unknown.

Study-level points and caveats: CD4+ T cell repertoires in Susac syndrome lacked clonal expansion.

When the RNA was reverse transcribed, random hexamers were used with an input of about 0.5 to 1 ug. Via MiXCR, TCRdb re-called the immunoSEQ multiplex PCR reads, giving one row per CDR3 protein. Of some 200,000 distinct CDR3 sequences listed, roughly 95% are singletons. Per germline, CDR1 MNHEY and CDR2 SMNVEV (reference sequence). The length of the CDR3 is 14 residues. Trimming took off 0 bases at V and 6 bases at J, with 8 bases between the two ends. This TCR derives from a human donor with Susac syndrome. The V and J genes are TRBV27 and TRBJ2-2, with no clear D. Sequenced sample: CD4+ T cells from PBMCs. CDR3 in DNA: TGTGCCAGCAGTTTATCTCCCAGACCCGGGGAGCTGTTTTTT. Encoded protein: CASSLSPRPGELFF.